The clone carrying this T cell receptor beta chain was counted between two and nine times. Germline CDR1 reads GTSNPN; CDR2 reads SVGIG (reference sequence). This CDR3 region has 10 residues. V was clipped by 5 bases and J by 7 bases, with 8 bases between them. This sample was taken from a study of CD8+ T cells in alopecia areata. In each case, RNA was isolated and then reverse transcribed into cDNA as the sequencing template. TCRdb keeps only in-frame clones here, not all; method: immunoSEQ multiplex PCR. Here the sample spans over 150,000 clones, around 63% being singletons. The origin of this receptor is a human donor with alopecia areata. The V gene is TRBV30, the J gene TRBJ2-5, with D unresolved. This specimen consisted of CD4+ T cells sorted from blood, obtained at week 0. For the CDR3, the DNA is TGTGCCTGGGGCGAAGGGACCCAGTACTTC. It encodes CAWGEGTQYF.